This section outlines one T cell receptor (beta chain) sequence together with its context. Clones were sequenced by immunoSEQ multiplex PCR, and TCRdb holds only the in-frame ones, with some missing. This table has about 120,000 clones, 75% to 90% appearing once. This record comes from a study of T cell responses to AZD1222 COVID-19 vaccine. J was trimmed by 3 bases and V by 5 bases; bases with no gene match: 10. CDR3 length: 17 residues. Germline CDR1 and CDR2: SGHTA and FQGTGA. Sequenced here: peripheral blood, sampled on day 0 of AZD1222 vaccination. The clonotype originates from an adult in good health. The chain carries TRBV7-3 and TRBJ2-1; 10 bases align to TRBD2. The CDR3 DNA is TGTGCCAGCAGCCTCTGGACTAGCGGCACGGACTACAATGAGCAGTTCTTC. This encodes CASSLWTSGTDYNEQFF.